A selection of T cell receptor beta chains follows, all from one sample in a study of cytomegalovirus exposure and HLA in healthy donors. The protocol was immunoSEQ multiplex PCR, while the TCRdb copy is restricted to in-frame clones and leaves out a portion. This sample yields some 170,000 clones, of which around four fifths are seen a single time; around 10% belongs to the top ten. The specimen was PBMCs. Every receptor here comes from a man aged 50 or older in good health and CMV-seropositive. Each CDR3 is given with its conserved first and last residue. D genes are given only for firm matches. Where a row states a size, it is once, few, many or the class of an expanded clone; other rows omit it.

D gene | J gene | clone size | V gene | CDR3 protein | CDR3 DNA
TRBD1 | TRBJ2-7 | NA | TRBV7-9 | CSSSSPGQGTYEQYF | TGTTCCAGCAGCTCCCCGGGACAGGGGACCTACGAGCAGTACTTC
NA | TRBJ2-1 | once | TRBV29-1 | CSVEGLQLRSEQFF | TGCAGCGTTGAAGGATTACAATTGAGGAGTGAGCAGTTCTTC
NA | TRBJ2-2 | NA | TRBV18 | CASSHSDSANTGELFF | TGTGCCAGCTCACATTCAGACAGTGCGAACACCGGGGAGCTGTTTTTT
NA | TRBJ2-5 | few | TRBV11-1 | CASSLWDSGETQYF | TGTGCCAGCAGCTTATGGGACAGCGGGGAGACCCAGTACTTC
NA | TRBJ2-3 | NA | TRBV25-1 | CASSDPGQTDTQYF | TGTGCCAGCAGTGATCCCGGACAGACAGATACGCAGTATTTT
TRBD2 | TRBJ2-1 | NA | TRBV9 | CASSVAPVSGTTDNEQFF | TGTGCCAGCAGCGTAGCTCCAGTCTCCGGGACTACCGACAATGAGCAGTTCTTC
TRBD1 | TRBJ2-7 | NA | TRBV28 | CASSSPGQGTYEQYF | TGTGCCAGCAGTTCTCCGGGACAGGGAACCTACGAGCAGTACTTC
NA | TRBJ2-5 | NA | TRBV18 | CASSLRLQETQYF | TGTGCCAGCTCACTCCGACTACAAGAGACCCAGTACTTC
TRBD2 | TRBJ2-1 | NA | TRBV7-8 | CASSSSSGAYNEQFF | TGTGCCAGCAGCTCATCTAGCGGGGCTTACAATGAGCAGTTCTTC
NA | TRBJ2-7 | NA | TRBV5-8 | CASSVSGGAAGQYF | TGTGCCAGCAGCGTTTCGGGCGGCGCGGCGGGGCAGTACTTC
TRBD2 | TRBJ2-2 | NA | TRBV7-9 | CSSSSGLAGGSGELFF | TGTTCCAGCAGCTCCGGACTAGCGGGAGGTTCCGGGGAGCTGTTTTTT
TRBD1 | TRBJ2-5 | NA | TRBV30 | CAWSEDRVKETQYF | TGTGCCTGGAGTGAGGACAGGGTGAAAGAGACCCAGTACTTC
NA | TRBJ2-3 | NA | TRBV28 | CASSLSRDHATQYF | TGTGCCAGCAGTTTATCGCGGGATCATGCTACGCAGTATTTT
NA | TRBJ1-2 | NA | TRBV28 | CASSPQGLTRDTF | TGTGCCAGCAGTCCACAAGGACTCACCCGTGACACCTTC
TRBD2 | TRBJ2-1 | NA | TRBV2 | CASSLTSGSANEQFF | TGTGCCAGCAGCCTTACTAGCGGGAGCGCCAATGAGCAGTTCTTC
TRBD1 | TRBJ1-5 | NA | TRBV28 | CASRTGTGSNQPQHF | TGTGCCAGCAGGACCGGGACAGGGAGCAATCAGCCCCAGCATTTT
NA | TRBJ2-1 | NA | TRBV19 | CASSRGTTHDEQFF | TGTGCCAGTAGTCGGGGAACAACCCACGATGAGCAGTTCTTC
NA | TRBJ2-3 | NA | TRBV7-8 | CASSPQARNTQYF | TGTGCCAGCAGCCCTCAGGCGCGAAATACGCAGTATTTT
NA | TRBJ2-7 | NA | TRBV7-3 | CASSPIERAFYEQYF | TGTGCCAGCAGCCCTATTGAGCGGGCTTTCTACGAGCAGTACTTC
NA | TRBJ1-2 | NA | TRBV6-5 | CASQVGAPNYGYTF | TGTGCCAGCCAGGTTGGCGCCCCTAACTATGGCTACACCTTC
TRBD1 | TRBJ2-2 | NA | TRBV7-3 | CASSPRDRKNTGELFF | TGTGCCAGCAGCCCAAGGGACAGGAAGAACACCGGGGAGCTGTTTTTT
TRBD2 | TRBJ2-3 | NA | TRBV7-3 | CASSPRLAGSADTQYF | TGTGCCAGCAGCCCACGACTAGCGGGCTCGGCAGATACGCAGTATTTT
TRBD1 | TRBJ1-2 | NA | TRBV7-9 | CSSSLAGQGRDGYTF | TGTTCCAGCAGCTTAGCGGGACAGGGTCGGGATGGCTACACCTTC
NA | TRBJ2-1 | NA | TRBV15 | CATSRVAGGTNEQFF | TGTGCCACCAGCAGAGTTGCGGGCGGGACTAATGAGCAGTTCTTC
TRBD1 | TRBJ2-7 | NA | TRBV2 | CASSAGTGGISSDEQYF | TGTGCCAGCAGTGCCGGGACAGGGGGCATCTCGTCAGACGAGCAGTACTTC
NA | TRBJ2-2 | NA | TRBV28 | CASRSPQDRELFF | TGTGCCAGCAGGTCCCCACAGGACCGGGAGCTGTTTTTT
TRBD1 | TRBJ1-3 | NA | TRBV4-2 | CASSQAGTGEDLVSGNTIYF | TGTGCCAGCAGCCAGGCCGGGACAGGGGAAGATCTGGTCTCTGGAAACACCATATATTTT
TRBD2 | TRBJ2-1 | NA | TRBV11-2 | CASSLLAVGNEQFF | TGTGCCAGCAGCCTCCTAGCGGTTGGCAATGAGCAGTTCTTC
NA | TRBJ2-7 | NA | TRBV6-1 | CASTSRQQYEQYF | TGTGCCAGCACCTCCAGGCAGCAGTACGAGCAGTACTTC
TRBD1 | TRBJ2-6 | NA | TRBV11-2 | CASSYNRGALFSGANVLTF | TGTGCCAGCAGCTATAACAGGGGCGCCTTATTCTCTGGGGCCAACGTCCTGACTTTC
NA | TRBJ1-1 | NA | TRBV29-1 | CSVGRETEAFF | TGCAGCGTTGGCCGCGAGACTGAAGCTTTCTTT
TRBD2 | TRBJ2-1 | NA | TRBV5-1 | CASSPGTSGRALSSYNEQFF | TGCGCCAGCAGCCCCGGGACTAGCGGGAGGGCCCTCAGTTCCTACAATGAGCAGTTCTTC
NA | TRBJ2-5 | NA | TRBV6-1 | CASRLEVGETQYF | TGTGCCAGCCGGCTTGAGGTTGGGGAGACCCAGTACTTC
NA | TRBJ1-1 | NA | TRBV2 | CASKLQGMNTEAFF | TGTGCCAGCAAACTACAGGGAATGAACACTGAAGCTTTCTTT
NA | TRBJ2-3 | NA | TRBV30 | CAWSPGNTDTQYF | TGTGCCTGGAGTCCGGGAAACACAGATACGCAGTATTTT
NA | TRBJ2-2 | NA | TRBV27 | CARLSTVNTGELFF | TGTGCCAGATTATCAACGGTGAACACCGGGGAGCTGTTTTTT
TRBD1 | TRBJ2-4 | NA | TRBV7-2 | CASSLRGQKNIQYF | TGTGCCAGCAGCTTAAGGGGACAGAAAAACATTCAGTACTTC
NA | TRBJ2-3 | NA | TRBV6-5 | CASSYQGAPDTQYF | TGTGCCAGCAGTTACCAGGGTGCGCCAGATACGCAGTATTTT
NA | TRBJ2-1 | NA | TRBV28 | CASSFAASVSHEQFF | TGTGCCAGCAGTTTCGCGGCTAGCGTCTCTCATGAGCAGTTCTTC
TRBD1 | TRBJ2-2 | NA | TRBV7-2 | CASSPQTGGFGELFF | TGTGCCAGCAGCCCTCAGACAGGGGGTTTCGGGGAGCTGTTTTTT
TRBD1 | TRBJ2-5 | NA | TRBV19 | CASSKPGQGDVYPETQYF | TGTGCCAGTAGTAAACCGGGACAGGGAGATGTTTATCCGGAGACCCAGTACTTC
NA | TRBJ2-5 | NA | TRBV5-1 | CASSPERVGETQYF | TGCGCCAGCAGCCCCGAGAGGGTGGGCGAGACCCAGTACTTC
NA | TRBJ2-5 | NA | TRBV7-9 | CASSGRGYQETQYF | TGTGCCAGCAGCGGGAGGGGGTACCAAGAGACCCAGTACTTC
TRBD1 | TRBJ2-1 | NA | TRBV15 | CATELGQGANEQFF | TGTGCCACGGAGCTGGGACAGGGGGCGAATGAGCAGTTCTTC
NA | TRBJ2-5 | once | TRBV5-4 | CASSFPGRQETQYF | TGTGCCAGCAGCTTCCCAGGTCGGCAAGAGACCCAGTACTTC
NA | TRBJ2-2 | NA | TRBV7-2 | CASSPYTGELFF | TGTGCCAGCAGCCCGTACACCGGGGAGCTGTTTTTT
NA | TRBJ2-3 | once | TRBV30 | CAWSVPGSTDTQYF | TGTGCCTGGAGTGTTCCAGGGAGCACAGATACGCAGTATTTT
NA | TRBJ1-3 | NA | TRBV4-1 | CASSHPGYSGNTIYF | TGCGCCAGCAGCCACCCAGGGTACTCTGGAAACACCATATATTTT
TRBD2 | TRBJ2-7 | once | TRBV5-6 | CASSLGGGSKEQYF | TGTGCCAGCAGCTTGGGGGGAGGGAGTAAAGAGCAGTACTTC
TRBD2 | TRBJ2-1 | NA | TRBV9 | CASSEGTSPSEQFF | TGTGCCAGCAGCGAAGGGACTAGCCCCTCTGAGCAGTTCTTC
NA | TRBJ2-7 | NA | TRBV29-1 | CSVVDREQYF | TGCAGCGTCGTCGACAGGGAGCAGTACTTC
NA | TRBJ2-3 | NA | TRBV5-1 | CASSLDDYGGGIDTQYF | TGCGCCAGCAGCTTGGACGACTACGGGGGAGGAATAGATACGCAGTATTTT
NA | TRBJ2-7 | NA | TRBV5-4 | CASSLAGRSYEQYF | TGTGCCAGCAGCTTGGCCGGCAGGTCTTACGAGCAGTACTTC
TRBD2 | TRBJ2-7 | NA | TRBV27 | CASSPSLPRDYLSYEQYF | TGTGCCAGCAGTCCCTCCCTCCCCCGGGACTACCTCTCCTACGAGCAGTACTTC
NA | TRBJ2-7 | NA | TRBV9 | CASSPREWHYEQYF | TGTGCCAGCAGCCCAAGGGAGTGGCATTACGAGCAGTACTTC
TRBD2 | TRBJ2-1 | NA | TRBV30 | CAWNTAGGLFHEQFF | TGTGCCTGGAATACAGCGGGAGGGCTATTTCATGAGCAGTTCTTC